The entry that follows covers one T cell receptor (beta chain) sequence. Its antigen is still unknown. No clone much larger than this one lies a single base away; base qualities are absent. TCRbeta CDR3 regions were amplified from genomic DNA by means of the immunoSEQ Assay, a bias-controlled multiplex PCR. Processing in the source paper ran as follows. Nucleated cell counts per sample were estimated from amplification of reference gene primers within the assay. Sequence reads were collapsed and filtered to measure the absolute abundance of every unique TCRbeta CDR3 rearrangement. For each sample, productive Simpson clonality was calculated as the square root of Simpson's diversity index over productive rearrangements. TCRdb took this table from immuneACCESS and kept in-frame rearrangements with V and J called. Such tables lack part of the clones; where checked against another copy, unresolved V genes explain under half of the gap, and the rest is unexplained. V and J calls plus clone size are reproduced from that table; the DNA served to infer D and trimming. For this sample the table gives approximately 310,000 clones, of which roughly 88% were detected only once. The biggest ten clones account for 2.2% of the sample.

In the prospective study, participants were roughly 18 to 100 years old, resided in 25 or so geographic areas of the United States, and were enrolled through a virtual design. Cohort assignment in the prospective study relied on participant-reported clinical history from a screening survey and a study questionnaire. For ImmuneRACE Cohort 3, a participant was defined as recovered based on two consecutive negative NP/OP PCR tests, clearance by a healthcare professional, or resolution of symptoms. In the prospective study, mobile phlebotomists collected whole blood, serum and a nasopharyngeal or oropharyngeal swab from each participant. Prospective study participants could optionally give additional blood draws and questionnaires over an approximately 2-month period. Before DNA extraction, blood samples from the prospective study were shipped at room temperature or frozen. The sample is drawn from a study of blood T cell repertoires in COVID-19 (TCRdb year 2020). In the study overall: Samples covering the acute and convalescent phases of COVID-19 were provided by collaborators in the United States, Italy and Spain. Samples came from the ongoing ImmuneRACE study (first 160 participants) plus 1,254 subjects from 6 global collaborators. A freely available public database, intended as a resource for researchers studying the immune response to SARS-CoV-2, is where the repertoires were released. The prospective study material was composed of cDNA or gDNA derived from T cells, B-cell-depleted T cells, or PBMCs. Subjects who had been exposed to COVID-19, were actively infected with it, or had recovered from it provided the deeply sampled blood TCRbeta repertoires that made up the dataset. Sample metadata almost always included a de-identified subject ID, COVID-19 status, age in years and sex. HLA class I and class II types, where available, came from metadata supplied by the sample provider rather than from assay-based typing. Study-level results and caveats: How much clinical and demographic metadata was included differed by source and by participant, and the metadata was provided uncurated.

Per the germline V gene (reference sequence), GTSNPN is the CDR1 and SVGIG is the CDR2. V and J are truncated by 0 bases and 4 bases respectively, leaving an intervening sequence of 10 bases. From cysteine to phenylalanine, the CDR3 is 14 amino acids long. Kept here is only the CDR3 DNA, which spans 42 bases and is read in frame from base 1. Material: PBMCs or T cells enriched from blood (not recorded which). The sequence is built from TRBV30 and TRBJ1-5; a tentative D match to TRBD1 spans 6 bases. The sequence was obtained from a man in his thirties or forties who had recovered from COVID-19. The sequenced DNA: TGTGCCTGGAGTGTACGACAGGAGAATCAGCCCCAGCATTTT. Translated, this gives CAWSVRQENQPQHF.